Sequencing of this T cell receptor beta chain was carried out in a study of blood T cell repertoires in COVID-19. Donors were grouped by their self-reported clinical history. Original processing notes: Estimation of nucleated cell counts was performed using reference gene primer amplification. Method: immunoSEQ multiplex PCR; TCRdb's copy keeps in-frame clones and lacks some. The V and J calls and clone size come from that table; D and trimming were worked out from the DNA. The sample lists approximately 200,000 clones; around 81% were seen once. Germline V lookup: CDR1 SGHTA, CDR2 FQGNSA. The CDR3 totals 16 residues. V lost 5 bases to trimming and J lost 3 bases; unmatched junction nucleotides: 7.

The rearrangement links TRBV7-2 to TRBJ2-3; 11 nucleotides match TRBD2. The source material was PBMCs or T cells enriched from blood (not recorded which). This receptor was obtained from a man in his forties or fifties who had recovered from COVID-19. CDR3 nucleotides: TGTGCCAGCAGCCTCATAGCGGGGGGGAGAACAGATACGCAGTATTTT. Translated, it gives CASSLIAGGRTDTQYF.